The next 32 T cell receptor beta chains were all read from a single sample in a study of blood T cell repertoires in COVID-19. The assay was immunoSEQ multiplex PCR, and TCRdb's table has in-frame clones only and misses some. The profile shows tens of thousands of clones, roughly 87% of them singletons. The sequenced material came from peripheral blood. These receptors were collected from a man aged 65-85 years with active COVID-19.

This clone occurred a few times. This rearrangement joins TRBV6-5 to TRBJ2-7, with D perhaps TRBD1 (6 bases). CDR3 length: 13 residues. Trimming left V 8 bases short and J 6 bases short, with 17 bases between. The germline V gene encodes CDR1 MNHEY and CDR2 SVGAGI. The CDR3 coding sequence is TGTGCCAGCGAGCCACGAACAGGGAGCGAGCAGTACTTC. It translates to CASEPRTGSEQYF.

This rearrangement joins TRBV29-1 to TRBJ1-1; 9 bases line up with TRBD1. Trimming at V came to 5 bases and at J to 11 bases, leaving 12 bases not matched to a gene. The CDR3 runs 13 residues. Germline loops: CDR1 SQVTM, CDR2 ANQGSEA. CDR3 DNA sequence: TGCAGCGTTAGCCGGGACAGGGTTTTTGGGGCTTTCTTT. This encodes CSVSRDRVFGAFF.

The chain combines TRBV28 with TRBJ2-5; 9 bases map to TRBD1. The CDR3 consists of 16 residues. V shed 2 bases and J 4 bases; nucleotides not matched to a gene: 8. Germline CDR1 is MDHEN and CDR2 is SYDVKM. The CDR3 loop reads CASSLLPGTGPETQYF. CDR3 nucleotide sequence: TGTGCCAGCAGTTTACTCCCGGGGACAGGGCCAGAGACCCAGTACTTC.

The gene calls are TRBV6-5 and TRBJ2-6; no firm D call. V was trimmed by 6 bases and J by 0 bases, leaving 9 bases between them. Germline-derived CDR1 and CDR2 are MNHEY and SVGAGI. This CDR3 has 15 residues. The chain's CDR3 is CASRAGASGANVLTF. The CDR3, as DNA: TGTGCCAGCAGGGCAGGCGCCTCTGGGGCCAACGTCCTGACTTTC.

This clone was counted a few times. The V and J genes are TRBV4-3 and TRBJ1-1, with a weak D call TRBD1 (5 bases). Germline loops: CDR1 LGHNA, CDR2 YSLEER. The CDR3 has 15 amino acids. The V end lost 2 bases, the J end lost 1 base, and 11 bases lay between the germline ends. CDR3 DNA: TGCGCCAGCAGCCAATACTTCAGGGCGAACACTGAAGCTTTCTTT. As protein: CASSQYFRANTEAFF.

The CDR3 DNA sequence: TGTGCCACCAGCAGAGACTATACAGCGAACACCGGGGAGCTGTTTTTT. Translated, it gives CATSRDYTANTGELFF. The rearrangement links TRBV15 to TRBJ2-2; D gene uncertain. Deletions cut 0 bases from V and 0 bases from J, with 8 bases between. The CDR3 sequence is 16 residues long. In germline, CDR1 is LNHNV, CDR2 YYDKDF (reference sequence). Looking up the rest from reference TRBV15 and TRBJ2-2 gives the full variable domain: DAMVIQNPRYQVTQFGKPVTLSCSQTLNHNVMYWYQQKSSQAPKLLFHYYDKDFNNEADTPDNFQSRRPNTSFCFLDIRSPGLGDTAMYLCATSRDYTANTGELFFGEGSRLTVL.

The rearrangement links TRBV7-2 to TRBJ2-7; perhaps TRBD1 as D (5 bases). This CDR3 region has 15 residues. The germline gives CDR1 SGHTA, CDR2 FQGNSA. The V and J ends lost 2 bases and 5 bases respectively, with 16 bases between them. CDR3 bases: TGTGCCAGCAGCTTATTAGGGGTACCTTTCGACGAGCAGTACTTC. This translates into CASSLLGVPFDEQYF.

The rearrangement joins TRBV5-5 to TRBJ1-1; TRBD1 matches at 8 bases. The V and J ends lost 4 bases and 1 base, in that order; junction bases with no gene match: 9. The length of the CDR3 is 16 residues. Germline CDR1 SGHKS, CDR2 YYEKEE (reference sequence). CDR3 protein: CASSQSGGSENTEAFF. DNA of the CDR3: TGTGCCAGCAGCCAATCAGGGGGCTCGGAGAACACTGAAGCTTTCTTT.

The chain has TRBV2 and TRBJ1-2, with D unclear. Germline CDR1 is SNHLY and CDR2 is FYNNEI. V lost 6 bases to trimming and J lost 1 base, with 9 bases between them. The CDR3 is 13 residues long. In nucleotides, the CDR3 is TGTGCCAGCAGCCTCGGAGGTAACTATGGCTACACCTTC. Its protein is CASSLGGNYGYTF.

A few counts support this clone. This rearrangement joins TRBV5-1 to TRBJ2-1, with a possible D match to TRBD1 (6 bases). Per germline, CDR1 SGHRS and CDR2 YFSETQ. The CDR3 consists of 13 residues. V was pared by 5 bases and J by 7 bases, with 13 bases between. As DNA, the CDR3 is TGCGCCAGCAGTTTAGGGGGTGTGAATGAGCAGTTCTTC. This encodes CASSLGGVNEQFF.

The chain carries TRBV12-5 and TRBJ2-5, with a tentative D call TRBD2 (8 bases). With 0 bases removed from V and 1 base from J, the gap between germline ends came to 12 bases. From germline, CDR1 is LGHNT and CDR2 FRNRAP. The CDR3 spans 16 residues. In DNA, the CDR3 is TGTGCTAGTGGTTTGGTCGGGGGGGACAGCCAAGAGACCCAGTACTTC. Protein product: CASGLVGGDSQETQYF.

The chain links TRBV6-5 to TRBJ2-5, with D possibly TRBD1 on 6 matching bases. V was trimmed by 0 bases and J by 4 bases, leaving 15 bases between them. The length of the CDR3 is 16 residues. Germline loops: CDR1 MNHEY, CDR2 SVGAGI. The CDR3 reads CASSYSAGAAVETQYF. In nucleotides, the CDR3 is TGTGCCAGCAGTTACTCGGCAGGGGCGGCCGTAGAGACCCAGTACTTC.

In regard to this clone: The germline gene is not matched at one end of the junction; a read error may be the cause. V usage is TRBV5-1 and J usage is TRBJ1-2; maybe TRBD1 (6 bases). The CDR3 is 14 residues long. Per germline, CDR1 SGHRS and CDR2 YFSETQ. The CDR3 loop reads CASRLGTTNYGYTF. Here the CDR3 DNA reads TGCGCCAGCAGATTGGGGACAACGAACTATGGCTACACCTTC.

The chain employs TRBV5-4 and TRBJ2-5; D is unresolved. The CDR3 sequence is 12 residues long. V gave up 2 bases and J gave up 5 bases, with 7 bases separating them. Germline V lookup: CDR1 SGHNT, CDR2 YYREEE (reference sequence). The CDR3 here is CASSLIGETQYF. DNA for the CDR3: TGTGCCAGCAGCTTAATCGGGGAGACCCAGTACTTC.

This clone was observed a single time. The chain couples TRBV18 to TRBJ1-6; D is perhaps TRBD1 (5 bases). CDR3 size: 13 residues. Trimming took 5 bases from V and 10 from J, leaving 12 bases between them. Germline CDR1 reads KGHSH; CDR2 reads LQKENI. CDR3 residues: CASSGEGRSPLHF. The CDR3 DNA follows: TGTGCCAGCTCAGGGGAGGGACGATCACCCCTCCACTTT.

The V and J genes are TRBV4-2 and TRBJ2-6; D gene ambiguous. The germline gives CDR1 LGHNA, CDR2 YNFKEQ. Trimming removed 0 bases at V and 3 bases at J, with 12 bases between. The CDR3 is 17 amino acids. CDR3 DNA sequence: TGTGCCAGCAGCCAAGATCACTTAGCTTTTGGGGCCAACGTCCTGACTTTC. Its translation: CASSQDHLAFGANVLTF.

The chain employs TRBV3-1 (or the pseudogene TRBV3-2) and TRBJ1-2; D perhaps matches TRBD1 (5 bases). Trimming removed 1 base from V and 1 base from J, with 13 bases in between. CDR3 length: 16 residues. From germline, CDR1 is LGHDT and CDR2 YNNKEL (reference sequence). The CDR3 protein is CASSQASVGGNYGYTF. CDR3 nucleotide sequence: TGTGCCAGCAGCCAAGCAAGTGTCGGGGGTAACTATGGCTACACCTTC.

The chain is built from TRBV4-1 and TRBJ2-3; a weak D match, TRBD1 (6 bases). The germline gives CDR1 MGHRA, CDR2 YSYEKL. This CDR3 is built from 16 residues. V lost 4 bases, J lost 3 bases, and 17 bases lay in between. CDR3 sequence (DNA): TGCGCCAGCAGCCCAGAGGGCGGCAGGGGAACAGATACGCAGTATTTT. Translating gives CASSPEGGRGTDTQYF.

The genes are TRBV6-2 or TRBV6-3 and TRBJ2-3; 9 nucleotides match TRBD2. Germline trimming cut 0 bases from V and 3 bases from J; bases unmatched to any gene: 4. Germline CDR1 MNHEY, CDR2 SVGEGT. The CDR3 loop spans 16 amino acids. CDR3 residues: CASSYSGGGGTDTQYF. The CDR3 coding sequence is TGTGCCAGCAGTTACTCCGGCGGGGGGGGTACAGATACGCAGTATTTT.

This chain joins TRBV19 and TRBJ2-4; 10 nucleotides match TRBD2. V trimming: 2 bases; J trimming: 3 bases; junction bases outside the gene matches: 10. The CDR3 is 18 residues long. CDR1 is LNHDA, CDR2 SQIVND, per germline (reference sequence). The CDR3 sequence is CASSIRLAGESDKNIQYF. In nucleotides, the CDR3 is TGTGCCAGTAGTATACGGCTAGCGGGGGAGAGTGACAAAAACATTCAGTACTTC.

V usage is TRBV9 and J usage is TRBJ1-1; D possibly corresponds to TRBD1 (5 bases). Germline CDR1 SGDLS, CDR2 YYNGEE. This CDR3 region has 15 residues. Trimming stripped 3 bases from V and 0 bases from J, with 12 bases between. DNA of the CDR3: TGTGCCAGCAGCGCTGGGGCAGCCATGAACACTGAAGCTTTCTTT. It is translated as CASSAGAAMNTEAFF.

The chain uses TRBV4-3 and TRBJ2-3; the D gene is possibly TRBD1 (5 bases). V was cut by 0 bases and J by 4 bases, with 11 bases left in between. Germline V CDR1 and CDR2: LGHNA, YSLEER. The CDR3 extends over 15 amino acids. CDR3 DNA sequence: TGCGCCAGCAGCCAAGATCTTAGCAGGGCAGATACGCAGTATTTT. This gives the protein CASSQDLSRADTQYF.

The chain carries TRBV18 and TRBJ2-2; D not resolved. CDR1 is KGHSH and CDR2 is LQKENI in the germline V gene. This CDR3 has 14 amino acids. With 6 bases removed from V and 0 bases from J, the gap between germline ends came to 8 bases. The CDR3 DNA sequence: TGTGCCAGCTCTCAGAGCGCGAACACCGGGGAGCTGTTTTTT. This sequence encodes CASSQSANTGELFF.

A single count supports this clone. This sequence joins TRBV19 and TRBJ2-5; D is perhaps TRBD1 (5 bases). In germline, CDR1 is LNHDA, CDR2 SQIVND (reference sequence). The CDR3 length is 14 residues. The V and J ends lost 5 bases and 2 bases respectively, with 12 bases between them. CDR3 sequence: CASSPKTEQETQYF. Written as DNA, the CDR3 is TGTGCCAGTAGTCCTAAGACAGAACAAGAGACCCAGTACTTC.

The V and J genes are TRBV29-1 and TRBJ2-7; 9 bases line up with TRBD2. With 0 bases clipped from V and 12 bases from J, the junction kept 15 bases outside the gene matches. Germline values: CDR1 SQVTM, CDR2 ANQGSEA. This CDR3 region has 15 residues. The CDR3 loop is CSVEDWTSANLSRYF. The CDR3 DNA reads TGCAGCGTTGAAGACTGGACTAGCGCCAATTTAAGTCGGTACTTC.

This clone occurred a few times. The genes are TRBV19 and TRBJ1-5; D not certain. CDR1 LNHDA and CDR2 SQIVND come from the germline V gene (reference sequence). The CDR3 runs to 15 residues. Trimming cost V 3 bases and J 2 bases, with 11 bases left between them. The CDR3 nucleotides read TGTGCCAGTAGTATCGTCGGGGAAGGCAATCAGCCCCAGCATTTT. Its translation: CASSIVGEGNQPQHF. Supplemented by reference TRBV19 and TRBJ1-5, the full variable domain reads DGGITQSPKYLFRKEGQNVTLSCEQNLNHDAMYWYRQDPGQGLRLIYYSQIVNDFQKGDIAEGYSVSREKKESFPLTVTSAQKNPTAFYLCASSIVGEGNQPQHFGDGTRLSIL.

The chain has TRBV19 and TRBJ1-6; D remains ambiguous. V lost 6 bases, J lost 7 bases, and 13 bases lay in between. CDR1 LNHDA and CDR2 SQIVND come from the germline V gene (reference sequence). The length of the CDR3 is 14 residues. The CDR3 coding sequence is TGTGCCAGTAGACCGGACCCGGGGAATTCACCCCTCCACTTT. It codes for CASRPDPGNSPLHF.

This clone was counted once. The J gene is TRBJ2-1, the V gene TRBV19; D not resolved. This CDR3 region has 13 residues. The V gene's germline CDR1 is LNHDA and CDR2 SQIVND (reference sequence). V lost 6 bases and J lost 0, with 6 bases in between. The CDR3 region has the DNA TGTGCCAGTAGACTGAACTCCTACAATGAGCAGTTCTTC. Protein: CASRLNSYNEQFF.

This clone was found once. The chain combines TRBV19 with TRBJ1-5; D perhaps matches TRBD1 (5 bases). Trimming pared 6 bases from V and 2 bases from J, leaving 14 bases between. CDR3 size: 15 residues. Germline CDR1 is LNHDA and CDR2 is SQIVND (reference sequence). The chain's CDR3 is CASSLREGGNQPQHF. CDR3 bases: TGTGCCAGTAGCCTCAGGGAGGGCGGCAATCAGCCCCAGCATTTT.

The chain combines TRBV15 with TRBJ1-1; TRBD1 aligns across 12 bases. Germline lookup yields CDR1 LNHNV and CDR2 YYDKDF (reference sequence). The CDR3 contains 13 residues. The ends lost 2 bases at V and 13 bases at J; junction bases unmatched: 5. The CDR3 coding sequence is TGTGCCACCAGCAGATCCGGGACAGGGGGCGGTTTCTTT. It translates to CATSRSGTGGGFF.

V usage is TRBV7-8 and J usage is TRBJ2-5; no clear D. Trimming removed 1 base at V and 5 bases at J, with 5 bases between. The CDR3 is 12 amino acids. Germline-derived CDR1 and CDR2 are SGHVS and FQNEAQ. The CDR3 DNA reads TGTGCCAGCAGCTTAGTCCGGGAGACCCAGTACTTC. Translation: CASSLVRETQYF.

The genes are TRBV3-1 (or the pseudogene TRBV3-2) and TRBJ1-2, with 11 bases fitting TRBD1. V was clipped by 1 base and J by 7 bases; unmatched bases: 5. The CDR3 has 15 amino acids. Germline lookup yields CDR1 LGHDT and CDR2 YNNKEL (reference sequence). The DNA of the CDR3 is TGTGCCAGCAGCCAAGGCGGGACAGGGGGAGGTGGCTACACCTTC. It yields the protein CASSQGGTGGGGYTF.